This paragraph reports one T cell receptor (beta chain). These data originate in a study of blood T cell repertoires in COVID-19. Study summary: The analysed material was cDNA or gDNA that came from T cells, B-cell-depleted T cells, or PBMCs.

Original processing methods: Researchers report that nucleated cell counts were estimated from reference gene primer amplification. Method: immunoSEQ multiplex PCR; TCRdb's copy keeps in-frame clones and lacks some. For V, J and clone size, that table is used; D and trimming come from the DNA. Counted here are some 270,000 clones, approximately 85% occurring once; the ten biggest clones make up about 10%. The CDR3 loop spans 14 amino acids. Germline values: CDR1 SGHTA, CDR2 FQGNSA. Trimming pared 1 base from V and 4 bases from J, leaving 8 bases between. The source material was peripheral blood. V usage is TRBV7-2 and J usage is TRBJ1-5; D call uncertain. The sequence derives from a woman aged 70-85 years with acute or convalescent COVID-19. CDR3 DNA sequence: TGTGCCAGCAGCTTAGAAGCAGGAAATCAGCCCCAGCATTTT. It specifies CASSLEAGNQPQHF.